Each of the 7 T cell receptor beta chains below was sequenced from the same sample in a study of shared clonotypes between healthy human individuals. Terminally differentiated effector memory CD45RA+ cells were excluded from the naive CD8 cells, which were CD45RO-negative and positively selected for CCR7. Assay used: immunoSEQ multiplex PCR; TCRdb lists only in-frame clones, some missing. The sample holds over 2,000,000 clones, 80% to 95% seen once. What was sequenced was naive CD8+ T cells from PBMCs. These receptors came from a man younger than 35 in good health. Some clones in this sample may be carry-over from other donors' samples.

The rearrangement links TRBV28 to TRBJ2-1; 9 nucleotides agree with TRBD2. V lost 5 bases to trimming and J lost 7 bases; unmatched junction nucleotides: 15. Germline CDR1 is MDHEN and CDR2 is SYDVKM. The CDR3 extends over 17 amino acids. CDR3 sequence reads: CASSPSGLALRYNEQFF. DNA of the CDR3: TGTGCCAGCAGTCCATCAGGACTAGCGCTCCGTTATAATGAGCAGTTCTTC.

The rearrangement uses TRBV7-8 and TRBJ1-2, with D perhaps matching TRBD1 (5 bases). Trimming stripped 5 bases from V and 6 bases from J, with 16 bases between. From germline, CDR1 is SGHVS and CDR2 FQNEAQ. CDR3 length: 14 amino acids. The CDR3 protein is CASSIHRQAHGYTF. CDR3 DNA: TGTGCCAGCAGCATCCACAGGCAGGCGCATGGCTACACCTTC.

The gene calls are TRBV21-1 and TRBJ2-7; TRBD1, the table's D call, was not compared with the DNA. TRBV21-1 is given as a pseudogene. The CDR3 has 18 residues. CDR3 sequence reads: CASSKATGTGNQPYEQYF. The CDR3 DNA reads as TGTGCCAGCAGCAAAGCCACCGGGACAGGGAATCAACCCTACGAGCAGTACTTC.

The sample holds one count of this clone. This chain connects TRBV10-1 to TRBJ1-1; D call uncertain. The germline CDR1 and CDR2 sequences are WNHNN and SYGVQD (reference sequence). The CDR3 has 17 residues. V lost 3 bases and J lost 4, with 21 bases in between. The DNA for the CDR3 is TGCGCCAGCAGTGACTTGCGGCAGTCTAGTTGTGTCACTGAAGCTTTCTTT. It encodes CASSDLRQSSCVTEAFF.

This clone was seen only once. V gene TRBV5-1 combines with J gene TRBJ2-4; tentative D call: TRBD1 (5 bases). Trimming left V 5 bases short and J 1 base short, with 16 bases between. This CDR3 region has 16 residues. CDR1 and CDR2 (germline): SGHRS, YFSETQ. CDR3 nucleotide sequence: TGCGCCAGCAGTGTAGACAGCGCCTTGGCCAAAAACATTCAGTACTTC. Translated, it gives CASSVDSALAKNIQYF.

V is TRBV5-1 and J is TRBJ1-4, with 9 positions matching TRBD1. The CDR3 covers 17 residues. V was pared by 4 bases and J by 3 bases, with 10 bases of the junction left unmatched. The V gene's germline CDR1 is SGHRS and CDR2 YFSETQ. This CDR3 is CASSKGQGGGANEKLFF. The CDR3 region has the DNA TGCGCCAGCAGCAAGGGACAGGGAGGAGGAGCTAATGAAAAACTGTTTTTT. The entire variable domain, with the rest obtained from reference TRBV5-1 and TRBJ1-4, is as follows: KAGVTQTPRYLIKTRGQQVTLSCSPISGHRSVSWYQQTPGQGLQFLFEYFSETQRNKGNFPGRFSGRQFSNSRSEMNVSTLELGDSALYLCASSKGQGGGANEKLFFGSGTQLSVL.

Remarks on this clone: Other DNA sequences in this specimen translate into the identical CDR3. The chain uses TRBV28 and TRBJ2-7; the D is unclear. The germline gives CDR1 MDHEN, CDR2 SYDVKM. CDR3 size: 13 residues. The V end lost 6 bases, the J end lost 1 base, and 10 bases lay between the germline ends. CDR3 in DNA: TGTGCCAGCAGCCTGGACGGGTCCTACGAGCAGTACTTC. Its protein product is CASSLDGSYEQYF.